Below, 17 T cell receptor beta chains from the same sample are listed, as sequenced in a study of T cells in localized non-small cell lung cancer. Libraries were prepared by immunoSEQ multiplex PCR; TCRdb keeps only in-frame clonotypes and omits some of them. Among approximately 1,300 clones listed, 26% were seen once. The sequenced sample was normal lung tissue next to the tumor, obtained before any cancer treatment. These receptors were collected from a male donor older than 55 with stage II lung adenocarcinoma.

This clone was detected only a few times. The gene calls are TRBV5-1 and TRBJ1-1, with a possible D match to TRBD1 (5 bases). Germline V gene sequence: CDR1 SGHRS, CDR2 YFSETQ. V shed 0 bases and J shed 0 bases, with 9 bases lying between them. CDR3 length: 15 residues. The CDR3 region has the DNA TGCGCCAGCAGCTTGGTGGCAGGGATGAACACTGAAGCTTTCTTT. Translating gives CASSLVAGMNTEAFF.

The CDR3 protein is CSVFGLAGGNEQFF. The DNA of the CDR3 is TGCAGCGTTTTCGGACTAGCGGGGGGCAATGAGCAGTTCTTC. The chain employs TRBV29-1 and TRBJ2-1, with TRBD2 identical over 14 bases. This CDR3 contains 14 residues. Germline CDR1 is SQVTM and CDR2 is ANQGSEA. J lost 6 bases, V lost 5 bases, and 3 bases had no gene match.

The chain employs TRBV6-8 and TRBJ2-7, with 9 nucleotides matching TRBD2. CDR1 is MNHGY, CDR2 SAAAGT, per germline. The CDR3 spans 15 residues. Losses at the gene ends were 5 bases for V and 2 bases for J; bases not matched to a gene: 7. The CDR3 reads CASSGASGAPYEQYV. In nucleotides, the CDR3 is TGTGCCAGCAGTGGGGCTAGCGGGGCACCCTACGAGCAGTACGTC.

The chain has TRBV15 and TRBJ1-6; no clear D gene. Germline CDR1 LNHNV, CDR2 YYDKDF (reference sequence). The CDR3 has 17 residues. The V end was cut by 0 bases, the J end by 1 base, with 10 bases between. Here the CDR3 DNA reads TGTGCCACCAGCAGAGATCGGCTCTCGTCCTATAATTCACCCCTCCACTTT. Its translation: CATSRDRLSSYNSPLHF.

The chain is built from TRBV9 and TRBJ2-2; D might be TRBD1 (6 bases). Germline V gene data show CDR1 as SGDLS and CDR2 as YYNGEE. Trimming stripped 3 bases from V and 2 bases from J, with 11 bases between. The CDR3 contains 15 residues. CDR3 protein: CASSGTDFNTGELFF. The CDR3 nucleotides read TGTGCCAGCAGCGGGACAGACTTTAACACCGGGGAGCTGTTTTTT.

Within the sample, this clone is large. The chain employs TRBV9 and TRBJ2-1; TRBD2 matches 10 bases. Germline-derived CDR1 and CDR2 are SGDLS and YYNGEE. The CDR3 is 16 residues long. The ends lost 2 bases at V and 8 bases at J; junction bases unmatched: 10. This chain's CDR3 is CASSVGDGTSVDEQFF. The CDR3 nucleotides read TGTGCCAGCAGCGTGGGAGATGGGACTAGCGTCGATGAGCAGTTCTTC.

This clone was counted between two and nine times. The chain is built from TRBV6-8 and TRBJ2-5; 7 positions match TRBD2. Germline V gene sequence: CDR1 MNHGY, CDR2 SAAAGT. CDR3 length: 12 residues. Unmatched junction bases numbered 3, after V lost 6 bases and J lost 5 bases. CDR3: CASRTSWETQYF. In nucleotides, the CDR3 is TGTGCCAGCAGGACTAGCTGGGAGACCCAGTACTTC.

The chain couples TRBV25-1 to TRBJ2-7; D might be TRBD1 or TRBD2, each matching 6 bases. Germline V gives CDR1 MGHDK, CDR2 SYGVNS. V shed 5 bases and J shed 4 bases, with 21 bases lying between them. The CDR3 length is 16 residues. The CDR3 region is CASSHPYGQGTYEQYV. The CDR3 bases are TGTGCCAGCAGTCATCCCTACGGGCAGGGGACTTACGAGCAGTACGTC.

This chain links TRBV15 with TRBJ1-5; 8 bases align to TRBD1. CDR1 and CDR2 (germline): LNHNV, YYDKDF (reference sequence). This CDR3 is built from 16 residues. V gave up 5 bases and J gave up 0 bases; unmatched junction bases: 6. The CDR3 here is CATSAAGQVSNQPQHF. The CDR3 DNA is TGTGCCACCAGCGCCGCGGGACAGGTTAGCAATCAGCCCCAGCATTTT.

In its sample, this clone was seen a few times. This chain's CDR3 is CACSGRGQGAFF. The DNA for the CDR3 is TGTGCCTGTTCGGGGAGAGGACAGGGAGCTTTCTTT. This chain connects TRBV30 to TRBJ1-1; the match to TRBD1 covers 8 bases. The CDR3 runs 12 residues. Germline V gives CDR1 GTSNPN, CDR2 SVGIG (reference sequence). Trimming cost V 6 bases and J 10 bases; bases outside gene matches: 10. Full variable domain (rest looked up from reference TRBV30 and TRBJ1-1): SQTIHQWPATLVQPVGSPLSLECTVEGTSNPNLYWYRQAAGRGLQLLFYSVGIGQISSEVPQNLSASRPQDRQFILSSKKLLLSDSGFYLCACSGRGQGAFFGQGTRLTVV.

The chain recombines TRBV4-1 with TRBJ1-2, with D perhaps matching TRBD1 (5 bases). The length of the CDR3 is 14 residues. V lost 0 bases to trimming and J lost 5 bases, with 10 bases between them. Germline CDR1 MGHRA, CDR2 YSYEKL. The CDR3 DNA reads TGCGCCAGCAGCCAAGATACCAGGGAATATGGCTACACCTTC. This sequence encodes CASSQDTREYGYTF.

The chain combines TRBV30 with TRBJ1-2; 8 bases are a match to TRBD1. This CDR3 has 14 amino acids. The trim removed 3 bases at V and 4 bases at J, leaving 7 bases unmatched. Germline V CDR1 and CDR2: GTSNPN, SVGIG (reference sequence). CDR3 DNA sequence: TGTGCCTGGAGAGACAGGGGAAGATTCTATGGCTACACCTTC. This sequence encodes CAWRDRGRFYGYTF.

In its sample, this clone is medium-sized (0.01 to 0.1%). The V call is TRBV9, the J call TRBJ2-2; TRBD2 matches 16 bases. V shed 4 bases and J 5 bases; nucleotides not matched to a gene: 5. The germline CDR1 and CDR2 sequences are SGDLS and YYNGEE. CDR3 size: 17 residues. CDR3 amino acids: CASSSTGLAGGTGELFF. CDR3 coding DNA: TGTGCCAGCAGCTCAACGGGACTAGCGGGGGGGACCGGGGAGCTGTTTTTT.

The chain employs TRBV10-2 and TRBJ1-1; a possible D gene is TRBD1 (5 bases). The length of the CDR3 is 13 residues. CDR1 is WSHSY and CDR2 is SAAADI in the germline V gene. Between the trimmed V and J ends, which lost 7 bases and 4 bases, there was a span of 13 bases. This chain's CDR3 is CASNAMGGTEAFF. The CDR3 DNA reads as TGCGCCAGCAATGCTATGGGGGGCACTGAAGCTTTCTTT.

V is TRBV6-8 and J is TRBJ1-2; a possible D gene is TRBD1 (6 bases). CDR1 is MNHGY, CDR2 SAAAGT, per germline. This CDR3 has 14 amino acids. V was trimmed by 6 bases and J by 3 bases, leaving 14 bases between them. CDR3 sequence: CASREQGGYYGYTF. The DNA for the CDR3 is TGTGCCAGCAGGGAACAGGGCGGGTACTATGGCTACACCTTC.

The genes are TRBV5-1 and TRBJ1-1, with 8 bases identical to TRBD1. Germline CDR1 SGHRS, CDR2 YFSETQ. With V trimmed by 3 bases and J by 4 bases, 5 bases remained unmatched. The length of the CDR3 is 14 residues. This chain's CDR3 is CASSSTGVSTEAFF. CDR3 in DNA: TGCGCCAGCAGCTCGACAGGGGTATCCACTGAAGCTTTCTTT.

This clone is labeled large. The CDR3 loop is CASSLARVGQETQYF. The CDR3 DNA is TGTGCCAGCAGTTTGGCCCGGGTGGGACAAGAGACCCAGTACTTC. The chain recombines TRBV6-8 with TRBJ2-5; D call uncertain. In germline, CDR1 is MNHGY, CDR2 SAAAGT. Trimming removed 4 bases from V and 2 bases from J, with 14 bases in between. This CDR3 has 15 residues.